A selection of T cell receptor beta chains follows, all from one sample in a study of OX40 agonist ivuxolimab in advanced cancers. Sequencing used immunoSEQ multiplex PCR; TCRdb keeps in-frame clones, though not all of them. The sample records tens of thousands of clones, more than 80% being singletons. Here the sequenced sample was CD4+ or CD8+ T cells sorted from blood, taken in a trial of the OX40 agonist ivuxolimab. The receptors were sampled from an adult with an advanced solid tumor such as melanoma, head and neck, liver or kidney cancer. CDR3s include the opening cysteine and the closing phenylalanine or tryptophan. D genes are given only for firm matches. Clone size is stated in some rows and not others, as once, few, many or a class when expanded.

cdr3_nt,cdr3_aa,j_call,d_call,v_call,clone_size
TGCGCCAGCAGCCAGCCACAACTAGGAACCTACGAGCAGTACTTC,CASSQPQLGTYEQYF,TRBJ2-7,.,TRBV4-1,.
TGTGCCAGCTCTCAAGTTGATAGCAATCAGCCCCAGCATTTT,CASSQVDSNQPQHF,TRBJ1-5,.,TRBV18,.
TGCGCCAGCAGCCAAGGGCCACAGAACCAAGAGACCCAGTACTTC,CASSQGPQNQETQYF,TRBJ2-5,.,TRBV4-1,.
TGCGCCAGCAGTGCGGTCCAAGAGACCCAGTACTTC,CASSAVQETQYF,TRBJ2-5,.,TRBV10-2,.
TGTGCCAGCAGCTTAGTCGGGACAGGGGGCGGGGAGACCCAGTACTTC,CASSLVGTGGGETQYF,TRBJ2-5,TRBD1,TRBV7-2,.
TGTGCCAGCAGCGTAGAAGAGACCCAGTACTTC,CASSVEETQYF,TRBJ2-5,.,TRBV9,.
TGTGCCAGCAGTGCGTTTGGCACAGATACGCAGTATTTT,CASSAFGTDTQYF,TRBJ2-3,.,TRBV2,.
TGCGCCAGCAGCTTGGGGGACAGGGTGGCTGATGAGCAGTTCTTC,CASSLGDRVADEQFF,TRBJ2-1,TRBD1,TRBV5-1,.
TGTGCCAGTAGTACTCGGACAGGGGCGAAGAACACTGAAGCTTTCTTT,CASSTRTGAKNTEAFF,TRBJ1-1,TRBD1,TRBV19,once
TGTGCCATCAGTGACCCCCCAAATCAGCCCCAGCATTTT,CAISDPPNQPQHF,TRBJ1-5,.,TRBV10-3,.
TGTGCCAGCAGCCACCCCGGGACTAGAAACATTCAGTACTTC,CASSHPGTRNIQYF,TRBJ2-4,TRBD2,TRBV4-2,.
TGTGCCAGCTCCTACTACTACAATGAGCAGTTCTTC,CASSYYYNEQFF,TRBJ2-1,.,TRBV25-1,.
TGCGCCAGCAGCTTGGGGGCCGGGACTAGCGGGTCCTACGAGCAGTACTTC,CASSLGAGTSGSYEQYF,TRBJ2-7,TRBD2,TRBV5-1,.
TGTGCCAGCAAAGGTGCCGGAAACACCATATATTTT,CASKGAGNTIYF,TRBJ1-3,.,TRBV2,.
TGTGCCAGCAGTTCGCCGGGCTCCAATAACTATGGCTACACCTTC,CASSSPGSNNYGYTF,TRBJ1-2,.,TRBV28,.